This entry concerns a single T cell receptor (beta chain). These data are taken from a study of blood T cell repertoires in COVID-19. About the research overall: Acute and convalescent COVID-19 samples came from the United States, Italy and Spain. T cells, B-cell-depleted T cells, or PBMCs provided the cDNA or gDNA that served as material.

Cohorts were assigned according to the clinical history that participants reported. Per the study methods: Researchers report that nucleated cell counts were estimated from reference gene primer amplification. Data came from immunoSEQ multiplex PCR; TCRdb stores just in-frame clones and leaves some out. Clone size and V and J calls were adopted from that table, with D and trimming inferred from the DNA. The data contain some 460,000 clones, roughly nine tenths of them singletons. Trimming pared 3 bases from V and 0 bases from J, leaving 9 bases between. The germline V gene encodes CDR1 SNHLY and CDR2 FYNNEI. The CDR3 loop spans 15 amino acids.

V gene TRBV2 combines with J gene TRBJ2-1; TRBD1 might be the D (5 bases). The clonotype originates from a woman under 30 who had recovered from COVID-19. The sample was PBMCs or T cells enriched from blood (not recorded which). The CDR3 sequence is CASSDDSTSYNEQFF. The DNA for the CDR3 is TGTGCCAGCAGTGACGACAGTACCTCCTACAATGAGCAGTTCTTC.